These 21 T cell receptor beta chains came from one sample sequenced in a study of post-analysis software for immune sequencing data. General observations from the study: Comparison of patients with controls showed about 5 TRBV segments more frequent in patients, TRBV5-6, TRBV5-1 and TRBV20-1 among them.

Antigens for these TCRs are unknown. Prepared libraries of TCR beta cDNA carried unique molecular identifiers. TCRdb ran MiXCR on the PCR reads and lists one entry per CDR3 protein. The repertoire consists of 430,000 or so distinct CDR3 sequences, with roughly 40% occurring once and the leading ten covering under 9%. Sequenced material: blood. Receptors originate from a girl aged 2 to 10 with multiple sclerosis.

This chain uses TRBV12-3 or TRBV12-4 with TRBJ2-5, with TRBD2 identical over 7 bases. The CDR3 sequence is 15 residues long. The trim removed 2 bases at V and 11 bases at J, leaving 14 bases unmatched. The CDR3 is CASSLQAGISNEQYF. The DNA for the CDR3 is TGTGCCAGCAGTTTACAAGCGGGAATTAGTAATGAGCAGTACTTC.

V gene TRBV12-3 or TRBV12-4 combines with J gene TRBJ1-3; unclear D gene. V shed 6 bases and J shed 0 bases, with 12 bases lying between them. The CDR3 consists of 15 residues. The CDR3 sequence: CASSLRILSGNTIYF. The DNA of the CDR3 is TGTGCCAGCAGCCTCAGGATCCTCTCTGGAAACACCATATATTTT.

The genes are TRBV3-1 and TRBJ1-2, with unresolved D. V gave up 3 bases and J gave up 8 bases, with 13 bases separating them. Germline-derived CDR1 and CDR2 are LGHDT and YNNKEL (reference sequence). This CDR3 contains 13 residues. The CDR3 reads CASSQTTVGGYTF. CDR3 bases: TGTGCCAGCAGCCAGACAACGGTTGGGGGCTACACCTTC. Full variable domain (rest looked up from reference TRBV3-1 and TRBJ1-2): DTAVSQTPKYLVTQMGNDKSIKCEQNLGHDTMYWYKQDSKKFLKIMFSYNNKELIINETVPNRFSPKSPDKAHLNLHINSLELGDSAVYFCASSQTTVGGYTFGSGTRLTVV.

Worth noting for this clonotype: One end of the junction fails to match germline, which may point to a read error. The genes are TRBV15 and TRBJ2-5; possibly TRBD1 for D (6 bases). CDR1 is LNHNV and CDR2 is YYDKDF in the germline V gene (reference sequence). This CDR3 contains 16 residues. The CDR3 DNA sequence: TGTGTCACCAGCAACCGGGACATTAATTACCAAGAGACCCAGTACTTC. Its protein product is CVTSNRDINYQETQYF.

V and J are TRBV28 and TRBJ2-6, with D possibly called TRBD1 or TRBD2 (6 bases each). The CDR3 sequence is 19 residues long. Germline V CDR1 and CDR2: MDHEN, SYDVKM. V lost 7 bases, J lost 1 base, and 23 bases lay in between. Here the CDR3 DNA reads TGTGCCAGCACATCAAACCGGGGGACATATAGTTCTGGGGCCAACGTCCTGACTTTC. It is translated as CASTSNRGTYSSGANVLTF. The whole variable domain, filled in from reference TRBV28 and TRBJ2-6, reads DVKVTQSSRYLVKRTGEKVFLECVQDMDHENMFWYRQDPGLGLRLIYFSYDVKMKEKGDIPEGYSVSREKKERFSLILESASTNQTSMYLCASTSNRGTYSSGANVLTFGAGSRLTVL.

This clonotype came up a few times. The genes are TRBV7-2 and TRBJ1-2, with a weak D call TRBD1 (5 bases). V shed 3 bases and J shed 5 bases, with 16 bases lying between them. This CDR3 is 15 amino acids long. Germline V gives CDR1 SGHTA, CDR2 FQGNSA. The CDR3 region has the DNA TGTGCCAGCAGCTTCGGGGGGACCGCTCCGTATGGCTACACCTTC. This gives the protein CASSFGGTAPYGYTF.

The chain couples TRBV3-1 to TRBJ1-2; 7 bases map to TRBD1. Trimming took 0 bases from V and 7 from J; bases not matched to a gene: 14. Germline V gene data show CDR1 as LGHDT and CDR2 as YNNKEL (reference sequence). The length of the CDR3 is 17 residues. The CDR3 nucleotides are TGTGCCAGCAGCCAAGAGGGACCCCAGGGACAGATCTCTGGCTACACCTTC. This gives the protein CASSQEGPQGQISGYTF.

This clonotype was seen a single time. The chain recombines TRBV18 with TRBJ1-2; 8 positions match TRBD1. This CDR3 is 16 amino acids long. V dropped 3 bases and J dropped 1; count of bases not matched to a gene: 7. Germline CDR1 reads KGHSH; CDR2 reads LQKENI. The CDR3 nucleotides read TGTGCCAGCTCACCCAACCCTACAGGGGGTAACTATGGCTACACCTTC. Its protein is CASSPNPTGGNYGYTF.

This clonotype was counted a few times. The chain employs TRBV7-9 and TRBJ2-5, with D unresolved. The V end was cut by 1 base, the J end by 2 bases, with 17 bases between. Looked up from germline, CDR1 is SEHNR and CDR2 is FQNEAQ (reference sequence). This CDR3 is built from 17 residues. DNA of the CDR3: TGTGCCAGCAGCTTAGAAGCCGGAGTGGGCAGGCAAGAGACCCAGTACTTC. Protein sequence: CASSLEAGVGRQETQYF.

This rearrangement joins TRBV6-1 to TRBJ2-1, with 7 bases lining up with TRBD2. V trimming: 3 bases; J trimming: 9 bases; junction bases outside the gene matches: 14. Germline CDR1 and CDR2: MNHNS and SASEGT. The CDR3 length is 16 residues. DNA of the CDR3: TGTGCCAGCAGTGATCTAGTGGGAGGGCCGTGGGCTGAGCAGTTCTTC. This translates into CASSDLVGGPWAEQFF.

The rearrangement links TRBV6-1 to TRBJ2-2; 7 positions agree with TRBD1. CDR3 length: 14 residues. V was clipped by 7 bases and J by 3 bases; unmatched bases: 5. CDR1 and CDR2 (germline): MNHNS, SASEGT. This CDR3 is CASMWTGDTGELFF. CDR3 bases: TGTGCCAGCATGTGGACAGGAGACACCGGGGAGCTGTTTTTT.

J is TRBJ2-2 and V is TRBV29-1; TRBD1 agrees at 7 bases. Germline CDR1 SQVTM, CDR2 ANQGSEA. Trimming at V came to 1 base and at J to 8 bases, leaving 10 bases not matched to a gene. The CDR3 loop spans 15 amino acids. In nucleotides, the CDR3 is TGCAGCGTTGAAGTTGGGGACAGTCGGAGGGGGGAGCTGTTTTTT. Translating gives CSVEVGDSRRGELFF.

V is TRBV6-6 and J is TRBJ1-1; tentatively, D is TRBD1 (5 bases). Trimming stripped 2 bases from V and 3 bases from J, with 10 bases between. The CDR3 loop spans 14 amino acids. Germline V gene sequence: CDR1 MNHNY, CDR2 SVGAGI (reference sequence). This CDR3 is CASSYEGLDTEAFF. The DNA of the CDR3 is TGTGCCAGCAGTTACGAGGGGCTGGACACTGAAGCTTTCTTT.

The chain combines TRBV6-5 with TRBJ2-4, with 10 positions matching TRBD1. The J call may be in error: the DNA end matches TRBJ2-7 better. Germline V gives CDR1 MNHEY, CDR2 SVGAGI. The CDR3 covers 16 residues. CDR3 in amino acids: CASSYSGTGESYEQYF. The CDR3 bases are TGTGCCAGCAGTTACTCGGGGACAGGGGAATCTTACGAGCAGTACTTC.

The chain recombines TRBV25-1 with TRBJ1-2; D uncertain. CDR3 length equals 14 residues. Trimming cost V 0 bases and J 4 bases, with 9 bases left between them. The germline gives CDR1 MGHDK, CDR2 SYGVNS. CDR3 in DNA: TGTGCCAGCAGTGAATACGCCAGCCCCTATGGCTACACCTTC. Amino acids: CASSEYASPYGYTF.

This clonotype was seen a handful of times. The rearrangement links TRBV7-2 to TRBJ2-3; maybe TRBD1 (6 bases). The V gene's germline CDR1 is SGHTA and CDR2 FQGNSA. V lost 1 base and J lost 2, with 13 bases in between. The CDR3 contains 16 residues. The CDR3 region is CASSLDTGRATDTQYF. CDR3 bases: TGTGCCAGCAGCTTAGATACAGGGCGTGCCACAGATACGCAGTATTTT.

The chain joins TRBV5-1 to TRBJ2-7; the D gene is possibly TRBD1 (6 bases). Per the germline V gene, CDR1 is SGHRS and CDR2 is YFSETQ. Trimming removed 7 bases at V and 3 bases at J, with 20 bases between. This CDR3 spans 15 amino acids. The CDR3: CASRIGGAPDYEQYF. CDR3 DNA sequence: TGCGCCAGCCGCATAGGGGGTGCGCCTGACTACGAGCAGTACTTC. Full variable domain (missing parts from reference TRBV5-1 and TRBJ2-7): KAGVTQTPRYLIKTRGQQVTLSCSPISGHRSVSWYQQTPGQGLQFLFEYFSETQRNKGNFPGRFSGRQFSNSRSEMNVSTLELGDSALYLCASRIGGAPDYEQYFGPGTRLTVT.

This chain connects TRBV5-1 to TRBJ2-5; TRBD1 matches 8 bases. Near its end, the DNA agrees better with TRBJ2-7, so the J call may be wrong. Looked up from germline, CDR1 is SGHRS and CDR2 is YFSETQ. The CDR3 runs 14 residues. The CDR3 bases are TGCGCCAGCAGCTCGGGACAGGTATTCAACGAGCAGTACTTC. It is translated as CASSSGQVFNEQYF.

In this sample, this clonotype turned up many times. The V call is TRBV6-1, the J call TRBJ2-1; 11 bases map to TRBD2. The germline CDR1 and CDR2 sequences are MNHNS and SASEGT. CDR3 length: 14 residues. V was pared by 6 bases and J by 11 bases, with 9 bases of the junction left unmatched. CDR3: CASRTGTSGTKQFF. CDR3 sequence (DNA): TGTGCCAGCAGGACCGGGACTAGCGGAACCAAGCAGTTCTTC.

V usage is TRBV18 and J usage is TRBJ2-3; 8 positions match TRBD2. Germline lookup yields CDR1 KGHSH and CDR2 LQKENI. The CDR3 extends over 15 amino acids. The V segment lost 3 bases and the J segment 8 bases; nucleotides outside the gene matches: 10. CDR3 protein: CASSPDSRGGGTQYF. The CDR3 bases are TGTGCCAGCTCACCGGACAGCCGGGGGGGAGGTACGCAGTATTTT.

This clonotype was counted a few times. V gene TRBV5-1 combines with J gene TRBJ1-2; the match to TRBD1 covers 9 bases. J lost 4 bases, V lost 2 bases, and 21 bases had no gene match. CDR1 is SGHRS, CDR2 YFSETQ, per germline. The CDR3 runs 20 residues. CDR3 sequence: CASSFFFGSDRGQGGYGYTF. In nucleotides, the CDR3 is TGCGCCAGCAGCTTTTTTTTTGGTTCCGATCGGGGACAGGGCGGCTATGGCTACACCTTC.